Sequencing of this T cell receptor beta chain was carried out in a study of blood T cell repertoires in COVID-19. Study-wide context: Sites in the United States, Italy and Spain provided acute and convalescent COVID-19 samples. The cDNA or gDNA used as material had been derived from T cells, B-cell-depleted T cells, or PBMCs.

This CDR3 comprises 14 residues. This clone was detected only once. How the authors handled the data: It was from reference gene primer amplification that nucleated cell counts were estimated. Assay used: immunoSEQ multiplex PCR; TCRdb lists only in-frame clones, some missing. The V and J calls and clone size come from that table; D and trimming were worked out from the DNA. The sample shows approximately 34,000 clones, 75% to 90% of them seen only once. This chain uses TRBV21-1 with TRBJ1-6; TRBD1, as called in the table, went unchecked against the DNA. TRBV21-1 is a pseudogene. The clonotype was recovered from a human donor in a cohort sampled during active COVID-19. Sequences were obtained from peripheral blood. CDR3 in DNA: TGTGCCAGCAGCTCCCAGACAGGGTGTTCACCCCTCCACTTT. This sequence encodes CASSSQTGCSPLHF.